In its sample, the clone carrying this T cell receptor (beta chain) was seen once. Its antigen is unidentified. All donors were Caucasian adults living in Nashville, Tennessee. Into CD45RA+ naive and CD45RA-negative memory subsets, the CD4+ cells were split. Produced via immunoSEQ multiplex PCR; TCRdb's table is partial and in-frame only. The sample shows millions of clones, around 95% of them seen only once. V was clipped by 1 base and J by 4 bases; unmatched bases: 4. Germline V gene data show CDR1 as SGHVS and CDR2 as FQNEAQ. The CDR3 length is 15 residues. The data are from a study of shared clonotypes between healthy human individuals. Study results and limitations: Roughly 5% of naive CD4 clonotypes were shared across several donors.

This rearrangement joins TRBV7-8 to TRBJ2-7, with 10 bases fitting TRBD1. The receptor's source is a man between 18 and 29 years old in good health. Sequenced: naive CD4+ T cells sorted from blood. The subset here: CD45RA+ positively selected. The CDR3 region has the DNA TGTGCCAGCAGCTTAGGCCGGGACAGGGGATACGAGCAGTACTTC. Its protein product is CASSLGRDRGYEQYF.